The 21 T cell receptor beta chains listed next were all sequenced from one sample in a study of blood T cell repertoires in COVID-19. Clones were sequenced by immunoSEQ multiplex PCR, and TCRdb holds only the in-frame ones, with some missing. The sample lists 150,000 to 200,000 clones; 75% to 80% were seen once. Sequencing was carried out using peripheral blood. These receptors came from a woman of 80 years or more with acute or convalescent COVID-19.

This clone was seen more than once but under ten times. The genes are TRBV4-1 and TRBJ2-7; 10 positions match TRBD1. Germline V gene lookup returns CDR1 MGHRA and CDR2 YSYEKL. The CDR3 extends over 17 amino acids. V gave up 1 base and J gave up 4 bases; unmatched junction bases: 10. DNA for the CDR3: TGCGCCAGCAGCCAAGGGGCTTCCGGGACAGGGGTTTACGAGCAGTACTTC. Its protein is CASSQGASGTGVYEQYF.

The rearrangement joins TRBV18 to TRBJ1-1, with D hard to call. CDR3 length: 12 residues. Deletions cut 1 base from V and 7 bases from J, with 7 bases between. Looked up from germline, CDR1 is KGHSH and CDR2 is LQKENI. CDR3 loop: CASSPRGNEAFF. The CDR3 coding sequence is TGTGCCAGCTCACCACGAGGGAATGAAGCTTTCTTT.

This clone was recorded only once. This rearrangement joins TRBV30 to TRBJ2-5; TRBD1 aligns across 8 bases. The length of the CDR3 is 13 residues. The V and J ends lost 2 bases and 5 bases, in that order; junction bases with no gene match: 4. The germline V gene has CDR1 GTSNPN and CDR2 SVGIG (reference sequence). CDR3 loop: CAWSRRQGETQYF. CDR3 DNA sequence: TGTGCCTGGAGTCGCCGACAGGGGGAGACCCAGTACTTC.

In DNA, the CDR3 is TGTGCCAGCAGCTTTAGGGGTGAGGGGACAGGGCGAAGCAATCAGCCCCAGCATTTT. This translates into CASSFRGEGTGRSNQPQHF. The chain has TRBV7-2 and TRBJ1-5; 9 bases align to TRBD1. Germline V CDR1 and CDR2: SGHTA, FQGNSA. Losses at the gene ends were 3 bases for V and 1 base for J; bases not matched to a gene: 13. There are 19 residues in the CDR3. Combining the CDR3 with reference TRBV7-2 and TRBJ1-5 gives the whole variable domain GAGVSQSPSNKVTEKGKDVELRCDPISGHTALYWYRQSLGQGLEFLIYFQGNSAPDKSGLPSDRFSAERTGGSVSTLTIQRTQQEDSAVYLCASSFRGEGTGRSNQPQHFGDGTRLSIL.

The chain is built from TRBV30 and TRBJ1-5, with D possibly TRBD1 on 5 matching bases. Germline values: CDR1 GTSNPN, CDR2 SVGIG (reference sequence). This CDR3 contains 15 residues. V was trimmed by 3 bases and J by 0 bases, leaving 12 bases between them. CDR3 DNA sequence: TGTGCCTGGAGGGGGGGGGTGAATAGCAATCAGCCCCAGCATTTT. Its translation is CAWRGGVNSNQPQHF.

This clone is a singleton in its sample. The chain links TRBV6-5 to TRBJ2-1; weak D call: TRBD2 (6 bases). Trimming removed 2 bases from V and 1 base from J, with 12 bases in between. Per germline, CDR1 MNHEY and CDR2 SVGAGI. CDR3 size: 16 residues. In DNA form, the CDR3 reads TGTGCCAGCAGTTACGGGCCGGGGAGGTCCTACAATGAGCAGTTCTTC. It codes for CASSYGPGRSYNEQFF.

The genes are TRBV7-3 and TRBJ2-3; 9 nucleotides align to TRBD1. The CDR3 extends over 17 amino acids. Germline-derived CDR1 and CDR2 are SGHTA and FQGTGA. The V and J ends lost 0 bases and 3 bases, in that order; junction bases with no gene match: 7. CDR3 residues: CASSLTPDRGRTDTQYF. In DNA form, the CDR3 reads TGTGCCAGCAGCTTAACGCCAGACAGGGGGAGGACAGATACGCAGTATTTT.

V usage is TRBV19 and J usage is TRBJ1-5, with D possibly being TRBD1 (6 bases). Trimming removed 7 bases at V and 5 bases at J, with 15 bases between. This CDR3 spans 14 amino acids. Looked up from germline, CDR1 is LNHDA and CDR2 is SQIVND (reference sequence). CDR3 sequence (DNA): TGTGCCAGTACTCCTCGGACAGCCGATCAGCCCCAGCATTTT. Translating gives CASTPRTADQPQHF.

V and J are TRBV7-2 and TRBJ1-3; D is perhaps TRBD1 (5 bases). CDR1 is SGHTA, CDR2 FQGNSA, per germline. Trimming left V 2 bases short and J 1 base short, with 12 bases between. This CDR3 has 16 amino acids. In DNA, the CDR3 is TGTGCCAGCAGCTTAAGTTCCGGGGGGTCTGGAAACACCATATATTTT. As protein: CASSLSSGGSGNTIYF. Full variable domain (missing parts from reference TRBV7-2 and TRBJ1-3): GAGVSQSPSNKVTEKGKDVELRCDPISGHTALYWYRQSLGQGLEFLIYFQGNSAPDKSGLPSDRFSAERTGGSVSTLTIQRTQQEDSAVYLCASSLSSGGSGNTIYFGEGSWLTVV.

This clone was picked up one time. The chain carries TRBV7-3 and TRBJ2-3; 7 bases line up with TRBD2. V was pared by 5 bases and J by 2 bases, with 4 bases of the junction left unmatched. The germline CDR1 and CDR2 sequences are SGHTA and FQGTGA. The CDR3 sequence is 14 residues long. DNA for the CDR3: TGTGCCAGCAGCCCTAGCGGACACACAGATACGCAGTATTTT. Translating it yields CASSPSGHTDTQYF.

The chain couples TRBV5-4 to TRBJ2-3; 9 positions agree with TRBD2. CDR1 and CDR2 from the germline V gene are SGHNT and YYREEE (reference sequence). V was pared by 2 bases and J by 4 bases, with 2 bases of the junction left unmatched. The CDR3 is made up of 14 amino acids. This CDR3 reads CASSLAGGSDTQYF. CDR3 DNA sequence: TGTGCCAGCAGCTTAGCGGGAGGATCAGATACGCAGTATTTT.

CDR3: CASSLWKQGAGGNTIYF. The CDR3 nucleotides read TGTGCCAGCAGTTTATGGAAACAGGGGGCTGGTGGAAACACCATATATTTT. The chain has TRBV28 and TRBJ1-3, with 9 bases identical to TRBD1. V trimming: 0 bases; J trimming: 3 bases; junction bases outside the gene matches: 6. Germline V CDR1 and CDR2: MDHEN, SYDVKM. The CDR3 spans 17 residues.

The rearrangement uses TRBV28 and TRBJ1-5, with D perhaps matching TRBD1 (6 bases). CDR1 and CDR2 (germline): MDHEN, SYDVKM. Deletions cut 6 bases from V and 2 bases from J, with 14 bases between. The CDR3 sequence is 15 residues long. The CDR3 nucleotides are TGTGCCAGCAGAAGCCAGGGGTATGGCAATCAGCCCCAGCATTTT. Its protein is CASRSQGYGNQPQHF. The variable domain in full, completed from reference TRBV28 and TRBJ1-5, reads DVKVTQSSRYLVKRTGEKVFLECVQDMDHENMFWYRQDPGLGLRLIYFSYDVKMKEKGDIPEGYSVSREKKERFSLILESASTNQTSMYLCASRSQGYGNQPQHFGDGTRLSIL.

The chain has TRBV9 and TRBJ1-5; D is unclear. The V and J ends lost 0 bases and 1 base respectively, with 8 bases between them. CDR3 size: 15 residues. CDR1 is SGDLS, CDR2 YYNGEE, per germline. In DNA form, the CDR3 reads TGTGCCAGCAGCGTAGGTGACTCAAGCAATCAGCCCCAGCATTTT. This gives the protein CASSVGDSSNQPQHF.

This rearrangement joins TRBV28 to TRBJ1-2; D uncertain. Germline CDR1 and CDR2: MDHEN and SYDVKM. This CDR3 is built from 12 residues. The V end was cut by 6 bases, the J end by 5 bases, with 10 bases between. CDR3 protein: CASSLTDYGYTF. As DNA, the CDR3 is TGTGCCAGCAGCCTCACAGATTATGGCTACACCTTC.

The chain links TRBV7-2 to TRBJ2-7, with 7 bases that match TRBD1. Germline CDR1 reads SGHTA; CDR2 reads FQGNSA. The CDR3 covers 15 residues. The V gene end was trimmed by 3 bases and the J gene end by 0 bases; junction bases not matched to a gene: 5. The CDR3 DNA sequence: TGTGCCAGCAGCTTTTGGACAGGACTCTCCTACGAGCAGTACTTC. The encoded protein is CASSFWTGLSYEQYF.

The chain combines TRBV30 with TRBJ1-5; 9 bases fit TRBD1. Germline CDR1 and CDR2: GTSNPN and SVGIG (reference sequence). This CDR3 has 14 residues. V lost 4 bases to trimming and J lost 6 bases; unmatched junction nucleotides: 7. The CDR3 DNA sequence: TGTGCCTGGAATACAGGGGGCGAGTCTCAGCCCCAGCATTTT. This translates into CAWNTGGESQPQHF.

The J gene is TRBJ2-1, the V gene TRBV7-8, with TRBD1 matching 8 bases. The ends lost 4 bases at V and 2 bases at J; junction bases unmatched: 4. The CDR3 is 15 residues long. Germline V CDR1 and CDR2: SGHVS, FQNEAQ. CDR3 region: CASSSGTGTYNEQFF. The CDR3, as DNA: TGTGCCAGCAGCTCCGGGACAGGCACCTACAATGAGCAGTTCTTC.

The chain employs TRBV5-8 and TRBJ2-7, with 8 bases fitting TRBD1. CDR3 length: 15 residues. Germline assignment: CDR1 SGHTS and CDR2 YDEGEE. J was trimmed by 3 bases and V by 0 bases; bases with no gene match: 5. CDR3 nucleotide sequence: TGTGCCAGCAGCTTGGGACAGGGGCTCCTCTACGAGCAGTACTTC. It is translated as CASSLGQGLLYEQYF.

The rearrangement uses TRBV7-2 and TRBJ1-5; 8 nucleotides line up with TRBD1. This CDR3 has 13 amino acids. CDR1 is SGHTA and CDR2 is FQGNSA in the germline V gene. J lost 0 bases, V lost 11 bases, and 3 bases had no gene match. The DNA of the CDR3 is TGTGCCTCAGGGGGCGGTAGCAATCAGCCCCAGCATTTT. It codes for CASGGGSNQPQHF.

This clone appeared a few times. The chain couples TRBV7-8 to TRBJ2-7; D is uncertain. CDR1 is SGHVS, CDR2 FQNEAQ, per germline. V was shortened by 3 bases and J by 2 bases, with 14 bases between the two germline ends. The CDR3 spans 15 residues. The CDR3 bases are TGTGCCAGCAGCTTCGAACAGTTTAGAGCCTACGAGCAGTACTTC. It yields the protein CASSFEQFRAYEQYF.